Listed below are T cell receptor beta chains from one sample, sequenced in a study of T-cell memory formation after mild COVID-19. MiXCR, applied by TCRdb to the 5' RACE reads, yields one record per CDR3 protein. The table shows about 160,000 distinct CDR3 sequences, with about 28% occurring only once. Specimen: PBMCs or a T cell subset sorted from them (not recorded which). The receptor set was obtained from an adult woman who had mild COVID-19 (a few samples of this study predate the infection). Cell type and time point are not known. Both conserved end residues are part of each CDR3. A D gene is named only where the DNA matches it firmly. Clone size is not always given. Where it is, it says once, few, many or a class for expanded clones.

cdr3_nt cdr3_aa clone_size v_call d_call j_call
TGTGCCAGCAGCCCCCCAGAGACCCAGTACTTC CASSPPETQYF NA TRBV7-9 NA TRBJ2-5
TGTGCCAGCAGCGTCGACAGGGGGAACACTGAAGCTTTCTTT CASSVDRGNTEAFF NA TRBV7-3 TRBD1 TRBJ1-1
TGTGCCAGCAATCTAGCGGGGCCTAGCACAGATACGCAGTATTTT CASNLAGPSTDTQYF NA TRBV5-8 TRBD2 TRBJ2-3
TGTGCCAGCAGCTTACGCCAGGGGAGCAATCAGCCCCAGCATTTT CASSLRQGSNQPQHF few TRBV7-8 NA TRBJ1-5
TGCAGTGCTCCCCGGGTGGGGGTCCCCTACGAGCAGTACTTC CSAPRVGVPYEQYF NA TRBV20-1 NA TRBJ2-7
TGTGCCAGCAGCTTTAGGAGTACCTCCTCTGGGGCCAACGTCCTGACTTTC CASSFRSTSSGANVLTF NA TRBV7-2 NA TRBJ2-6
TGCGCCAGCAGCATAGATGGGAACTCCTACAATGAGCAGTTCTTC CASSIDGNSYNEQFF NA TRBV5-1 NA TRBJ2-1
TGTGCCATCCGACAGAGCGGGCTAAGCACAGATACGCAGTATTTT CAIRQSGLSTDTQYF few TRBV11-2 NA TRBJ2-3
TGTGCCAGTAGTCAATACGCCGTGGAATACAATGAGCAGTTCTTC CASSQYAVEYNEQFF NA TRBV19 NA TRBJ2-1
TGTGCCAGCAGTCCTCGGACGGGACAGGGCCAATATTTT CASSPRTGQGQYF NA TRBV6-1 TRBD1 TRBJ1-3
TGTGCCAGCAGTACGACAGGGGGCGAGCAGTACTTC CASSTTGGEQYF few TRBV6-5 TRBD1 TRBJ2-7
TGTGCCACCAGTGATACAGCGGGAGGGCGAACCGGGGAGCTGTTTTTT CATSDTAGGRTGELFF few TRBV24-1 TRBD2 TRBJ2-2
TGTGCCAGCACAGGGGGCACTATCACCGGCGAGTACAGGAATTCACCCCTCCACTTT CASTGGTITGEYRNSPLHF NA TRBV6-8 TRBD1 TRBJ1-6
TGTGCCAGCAGCCAAGGACCCCTTAACGTGGGGCTGAAAGCTTTCTTT CASSQGPLNVGLKAFF NA TRBV4-2 NA TRBJ1-1
TGTGCCAGCAGCCCCAGGGATGGGGAGACCCAGTACTTC CASSPRDGETQYF NA TRBV11-3 NA TRBJ2-5
TGTGCCAGCTCACCACAGGGGTCGGGGAATGAGCAGTTCTTC CASSPQGSGNEQFF few TRBV18 NA TRBJ2-1
TGTGCCAGCAGTACGCCGACCGGGGAGCTGTTTTTT CASSTPTGELFF once TRBV28 NA TRBJ2-2
TGTGCCAGCAGTTGGGGGTCCGAGCAGTACTTC CASSWGSEQYF few TRBV12-3/TRBV12-4 NA TRBJ2-7
TGCGCCAGCAGCTACTCGGGGGAACACTATGGCTACACCTTC CASSYSGEHYGYTF few TRBV5-1 NA TRBJ1-2
TGTGCCAGCAGTTTTCGGGGAGGCTATGGCTACACCTTC CASSFRGGYGYTF few TRBV27 NA TRBJ1-2
TGTGCCAGCAGTTACTCCGATTATCCCGGGAGGGCAGATACGCAGTATTTT CASSYSDYPGRADTQYF NA TRBV6-5 TRBD2 TRBJ2-3